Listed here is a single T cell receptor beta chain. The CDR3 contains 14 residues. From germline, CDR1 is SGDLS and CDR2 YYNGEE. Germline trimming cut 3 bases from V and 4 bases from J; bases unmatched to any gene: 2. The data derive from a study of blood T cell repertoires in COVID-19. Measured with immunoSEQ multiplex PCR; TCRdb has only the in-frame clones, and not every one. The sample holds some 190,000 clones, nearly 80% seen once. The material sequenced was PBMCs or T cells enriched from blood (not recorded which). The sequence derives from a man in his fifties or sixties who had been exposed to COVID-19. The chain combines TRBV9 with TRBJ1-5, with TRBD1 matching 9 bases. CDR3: CASSATGGNQPQHF. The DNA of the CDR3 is TGTGCCAGCAGCGCGACAGGGGGGAATCAGCCCCAGCATTTT.